This passage covers 29 T cell receptor beta chains from one sample sequenced in a study of shared clonotypes between healthy human individuals. Repertoires were generated with immunoSEQ multiplex PCR, while TCRdb's copy carries only in-frame clones and drops some. Here the sample spans roughly 1,100,000 clones, roughly 75% being singletons. Sequencing was performed on memory CD4+ T cells sorted from blood. The sample's subset: CD45RA-negative fraction. Receptors originate from a man younger than 30 in good health.

This clone was picked up a small number of times. Written as DNA, the CDR3 is TGTGCCAGCAGCGCACAGGGGGTGGTCTACGAGCAGTACTTC. Translation gives CASSAQGVVYEQYF. The V gene is TRBV7-8, the J gene TRBJ2-7; 8 bases map to TRBD1. The CDR3 consists of 14 residues. The junction had 6 bases not matched to a gene; V was cut back by 5 bases and J by 3 bases. Germline V gene sequence: CDR1 SGHVS, CDR2 FQNEAQ. The variable domain in full, completed from reference TRBV7-8 and TRBJ2-7, reads GAGVSQSPRYKVAKRGQDVALRCDPISGHVSLFWYQQALGQGPEFLTYFQNEAQLDKSGLPSDRFFAERPEGSVSTLKIQRTQQEDSAVYLCASSAQGVVYEQYFGPGTRLTVT.

The chain joins TRBV5-8 to TRBJ2-7; TRBD1 matches 9 bases. This CDR3 is 14 amino acids long. Germline V gene sequence: CDR1 SGHTS, CDR2 YDEGEE. V gave up 4 bases and J gave up 3 bases; unmatched junction bases: 5. CDR3 nucleotide sequence: TGTGCCAGCAGCCAGATGACAGGGGGCTACGAGCAGTACTTC. This sequence encodes CASSQMTGGYEQYF.

V usage is TRBV19 and J usage is TRBJ1-2; tentative D call: TRBD1 (5 bases). Germline V lookup: CDR1 LNHDA, CDR2 SQIVND (reference sequence). CDR3 length: 13 residues. The germline V and J ends were trimmed by 7 bases and 6 bases, with 15 bases remaining between them. This CDR3 reads CASTPRSGDGYTF. CDR3 sequence (DNA): TGTGCCAGTACCCCCCGTTCGGGGGATGGCTACACCTTC.

This clone was recorded at least ten times. The J gene is TRBJ2-1, the V gene TRBV18, with a tentative D call TRBD1 (5 bases). The length of the CDR3 is 15 residues. Per germline, CDR1 KGHSH and CDR2 LQKENI. V lost 3 bases and J lost 9, with 18 bases in between. The CDR3 nucleotides are TGTGCCAGCTCACCGTACCAGGACACGGCTAGTGAGCAGTTCTTC. The encoded protein is CASSPYQDTASEQFF. Combining the CDR3 with reference TRBV18 and TRBJ2-1 gives the whole variable domain NAGVMQNPRHLVRRRGQEARLRCSPMKGHSHVYWYRQLPEEGLKFMVYLQKENIIDESGMPKERFSAEFPKEGPSILRIQQVVRGDSAAYFCASSPYQDTASEQFFGPGTRLTVL.

The chain employs TRBV4-1 and TRBJ1-6; 7 nucleotides align to TRBD1. Germline-derived CDR1 and CDR2 are MGHRA and YSYEKL. CDR3 length: 15 residues. Trimming at V came to 0 bases and at J to 10 bases, leaving 6 bases not matched to a gene. The CDR3 DNA reads TGCGCCAGCAGCCAAGAAGAGGGGGCCCGGTCACCCCTCCACTTT. It specifies CASSQEEGARSPLHF.

This clone was recorded only once. Other DNA sequences in the same sample also yield this CDR3. This chain connects TRBV18 to TRBJ2-2; no reliable D call. The CDR3 has 12 amino acids. Trimming pared 4 bases from V and 4 bases from J, leaving 4 bases between. CDR1 is KGHSH and CDR2 is LQKENI in the germline V gene. CDR3 in DNA: TGTGCCAGCTCACAGGGCACCGGGGAGCTGTTTTTT. This encodes CASSQGTGELFF.

The chain is built from TRBV7-2 and TRBJ2-7; possibly TRBD1 or TRBD2 for D (5 bases each). CDR1 is SGHTA and CDR2 is FQGNSA in the germline V gene. The ends were cut back, 2 bases at V and 1 base at J, with 12 bases in the middle. This CDR3 comprises 15 residues. CDR3 sequence: CASSLYGAASYEQYF. DNA of the CDR3: TGTGCCAGCAGCTTATACGGGGCCGCTTCCTACGAGCAGTACTTC. The full variable domain, with the rest looked up from reference TRBV7-2 and TRBJ2-7, is GAGVSQSPSNKVTEKGKDVELRCDPISGHTALYWYRQSLGQGLEFLIYFQGNSAPDKSGLPSDRFSAERTGGSVSTLTIQRTQQEDSAVYLCASSLYGAASYEQYFGPGTRLTVT.

The chain recombines TRBV6-5 with TRBJ2-3; D unresolved. The CDR3 sequence is 13 residues long. The germline V and J ends were trimmed by 6 bases and 0 bases, with 7 bases remaining between them. CDR1 is MNHEY, CDR2 SVGAGI, per germline. CDR3: CASSTPSTDTQYF. The CDR3 DNA is TGTGCCAGCAGCACCCCTAGCACAGATACGCAGTATTTT.

Note on this clone: A far bigger clonotype differs at one base, so this is likely a read error. V is TRBV5-4 and J is TRBJ2-7; 12 nucleotides match TRBD2. After removal of 3 bases from V and 4 bases from J, the junction contained 5 bases not matched to a gene. The CDR3 has 15 residues. Germline V lookup: CDR1 SGHNT, CDR2 YYREEE (reference sequence). The CDR3: CASSSRTSGIYEQYF. CDR3 DNA sequence: TGTGCCAGCAGCTCCCGGACTAGCGGGATTTACGAGCAGTACTTC.

As to this clone: Other DNA sequences of this sample code for an identical CDR3. V usage is TRBV7-2 and J usage is TRBJ2-7; D is unclear. This CDR3 is 15 amino acids long. V was pared by 1 base and J by 2 bases, with 12 bases between. Germline assignment: CDR1 SGHTA and CDR2 FQGNSA. The CDR3 spells CASSLERDPTYEQYF. CDR3 sequence (DNA): TGTGCCAGCAGCTTAGAAAGGGATCCTACCTACGAGCAGTACTTC.

The chain couples TRBV19 to TRBJ2-2, with D perhaps matching TRBD1 or TRBD2 (6 bases each). With 7 bases removed from V and 4 bases from J, the gap between germline ends came to 19 bases. Germline V gene sequence: CDR1 LNHDA, CDR2 SQIVND (reference sequence). This CDR3 spans 16 amino acids. CDR3 residues: CASIAGGHPGTGELFF. DNA of the CDR3: TGTGCCAGTATTGCCGGGGGACATCCGGGCACCGGGGAGCTGTTTTTT.

The chain links TRBV4-2 to TRBJ1-2; 9 bases fit TRBD1. Losses at the gene ends were 4 bases for V and 6 bases for J; bases not matched to a gene: 18. The CDR3 totals 18 residues. Germline V gives CDR1 LGHNA, CDR2 YNFKEQ. CDR3 in amino acids: CASSRDPGTGMREDGYTF. CDR3 nucleotides: TGTGCCAGCAGCCGCGATCCCGGGACAGGGATGAGAGAGGATGGCTACACCTTC.

The genes are TRBV9 and TRBJ2-7; D not resolved. Germline V gene data show CDR1 as SGDLS and CDR2 as YYNGEE. CDR3 length equals 13 residues. Trimming removed 3 bases from V and 6 bases from J, with 13 bases in between. CDR3 DNA: TGTGCCAGCAGCGAGGCTGGGGTCGGCGAGCAGTACTTC. It encodes CASSEAGVGEQYF.

This clone was observed a handful of times. The J gene is TRBJ1-4, the V gene TRBV30; D is ambiguous. Trimming took off 3 bases at V and 8 bases at J, with 13 bases between the two ends. Germline CDR1 is GTSNPN and CDR2 is SVGIG (reference sequence). The CDR3 is 13 residues long. CDR3 in amino acids: CAWRRAVGEKLFF. Written as DNA, the CDR3 is TGTGCCTGGAGGAGAGCGGTAGGAGAAAAACTGTTTTTT. The complete variable domain, with remaining parts taken from reference TRBV30 and TRBJ1-4, reads SQTIHQWPATLVQPVGSPLSLECTVEGTSNPNLYWYRQAAGRGLQLLFYSVGIGQISSEVPQNLSASRPQDRQFILSSKKLLLSDSGFYLCAWRRAVGEKLFFGSGTQLSVL.

The sample holds one count of this clone. The J gene is TRBJ1-2, the V gene TRBV6-5, with D unresolved. This CDR3 is built from 13 residues. The V end was cut by 2 bases, the J end by 4 bases, with 8 bases between. CDR1 is MNHEY and CDR2 is SVGAGI in the germline V gene. As DNA, the CDR3 is TGTGCCAGCAGTTACACGGTGTCCTATGGCTACACCTTC. Protein sequence: CASSYTVSYGYTF.

The V gene is TRBV2, the J gene TRBJ2-5, with 8 nucleotides matching TRBD1. This CDR3 contains 13 residues. J was trimmed by 4 bases and V by 6 bases; bases with no gene match: 4. CDR1 SNHLY and CDR2 FYNNEI come from the germline V gene. CDR3: CASRTGEAETQYF. In DNA, the CDR3 is TGTGCCAGCAGGACAGGGGAGGCAGAGACCCAGTACTTC.

The chain carries TRBV5-6 and TRBJ1-6, with D possibly being TRBD1 (6 bases). CDR3 length: 15 residues. Germline V gene data show CDR1 as SGHDT and CDR2 as YYEEEE. Between the trimmed V and J ends, which lost 9 bases and 0 bases, there was a span of 13 bases. In nucleotides, the CDR3 is TGTGCCAAGGGAGGGGGGAGCTCCTATAATTCACCCCTCCACTTT. Translating gives CAKGGGSSYNSPLHF.

V usage is TRBV18 and J usage is TRBJ1-4, with 8 nucleotides matching TRBD1. Per the germline V gene, CDR1 is KGHSH and CDR2 is LQKENI. The CDR3 length is 15 residues. The trim removed 3 bases at V and 8 bases at J, leaving 8 bases unmatched. CDR3 residues: CASSPLDRGVEKLFF. DNA for the CDR3: TGTGCCAGCTCACCCCTAGACAGGGGCGTAGAAAAACTGTTTTTT.

CDR3 sequence: CASTGGNTIYF. The DNA for the CDR3 is TGTGCCAGCACAGGTGGAAACACCATATATTTT. The chain uses TRBV9 and TRBJ1-3; D is unclear. Germline CDR1 SGDLS, CDR2 YYNGEE. This CDR3 contains 11 residues. Trimming took 6 bases from V and 3 from J, leaving 4 bases between them.

The sample holds a few counts of this clone. The chain combines TRBV7-9 with TRBJ1-4; 8 bases are a match to TRBD1. Germline V gene lookup returns CDR1 SEHNR and CDR2 FQNEAQ (reference sequence). The length of the CDR3 is 16 residues. Trimming took 5 bases from V and 10 from J; bases not matched to a gene: 15. In nucleotides, the CDR3 is TGTGCCAGCAGCCAGATTGACAGGGGACTCCCTGCAAAACTGTTTTTT. Translating gives CASSQIDRGLPAKLFF.

The chain links TRBV10-3 to TRBJ2-7; D gene ambiguous. Trimming took 0 bases from V and 0 from J, leaving 6 bases between them. CDR3 length equals 14 residues. The germline gives CDR1 ENHRY, CDR2 SYGVKD. In DNA form, the CDR3 reads TGTGCCATCAGTGAGTCGGGCAGCTCCTACGAGCAGTACTTC. Amino acids: CAISESGSSYEQYF.

The chain has TRBV2 and TRBJ2-5, with TRBD2 identical over 11 bases. The germline CDR1 and CDR2 sequences are SNHLY and FYNNEI. Unmatched junction bases numbered 4, after V lost 4 bases and J lost 3 bases. The CDR3 loop spans 15 amino acids. CDR3 nucleotides: TGTGCCAGCAGTGTTCCTAGCGGGGGGAAAGAGACCCAGTACTTC. It encodes CASSVPSGGKETQYF.

This clone was counted once. The chain recombines TRBV7-9 with TRBJ1-1; no clear D. Per germline, CDR1 SEHNR and CDR2 FQNEAQ (reference sequence). Trimming took off 2 bases at V and 1 base at J, with 5 bases between the two ends. The CDR3 contains 13 residues. CDR3 sequence reads: CASSLLGNTEAFF. CDR3 bases: TGTGCCAGCAGCTTATTAGGGAACACTGAAGCTTTCTTT.

The chain uses TRBV18 and TRBJ2-2; 10 nucleotides agree with TRBD1. This CDR3 contains 16 residues. Germline lookup yields CDR1 KGHSH and CDR2 LQKENI. J was trimmed by 6 bases and V by 2 bases; bases with no gene match: 6. The CDR3 sequence: CASSPARQGASGELFF. The CDR3 DNA is TGTGCCAGCTCACCAGCGAGACAGGGGGCATCCGGGGAGCTGTTTTTT.

This CDR3 reads CASSSGQSQETQYF. CDR3 sequence (DNA): TGTGCCAGCAGTTCCGGACAGTCGCAAGAGACCCAGTACTTC. The chain is built from TRBV27 and TRBJ2-5; a possible D gene is TRBD1 (6 bases). Germline V gene data show CDR1 as MNHEY and CDR2 as SMNVEV (reference sequence). The CDR3 covers 14 residues. Trimming shortened V by 4 bases and J by 2 bases, and 11 bases separated the two germline ends.

This clone was seen a single time. This sequence joins TRBV6-1 and TRBJ2-5; 7 nucleotides match TRBD2. Unmatched junction bases numbered 7, after V lost 5 bases and J lost 4 bases. CDR1 and CDR2 (germline): MNHNS, SASEGT. CDR3 size: 14 residues. CDR3 DNA sequence: TGTGCCAGCAGTAGTACTAGCGAGGGAGAGACCCAGTACTTC. This gives the protein CASSSTSEGETQYF.

V usage is TRBV9 and J usage is TRBJ2-7; 9 bases line up with TRBD2. This CDR3 is built from 15 residues. V trimming: 0 bases; J trimming: 6 bases; junction bases outside the gene matches: 7. Per the germline V gene, CDR1 is SGDLS and CDR2 is YYNGEE. The CDR3 region is CASSVGSAGGGEQYF. Here the CDR3 DNA reads TGTGCCAGCAGCGTAGGTTCAGCGGGAGGTGGCGAGCAGTACTTC.

The rearrangement links TRBV7-2 to TRBJ2-3; 11 positions agree with TRBD2. J was trimmed by 2 bases and V by 5 bases; bases with no gene match: 9. This CDR3 is built from 17 residues. Germline CDR1 is SGHTA and CDR2 is FQGNSA. For the CDR3, the DNA is TGTGCCAGCAGCACATACTATAGCGGGAGGGCCACAGATACGCAGTATTTT. Translating it yields CASSTYYSGRATDTQYF.

The genes are TRBV18 and TRBJ2-6, with a possible D match to TRBD1 (6 bases). CDR1 KGHSH and CDR2 LQKENI come from the germline V gene. The CDR3 length is 16 residues. V was shortened by 4 bases and J by 4 bases, with 14 bases between the two germline ends. Here the CDR3 reads CASSHLTGHGANVLTF. The CDR3 bases are TGTGCCAGCTCACACCTAACAGGGCACGGGGCCAACGTCCTGACTTTC. Supplemented by reference TRBV18 and TRBJ2-6, the full variable domain reads NAGVMQNPRHLVRRRGQEARLRCSPMKGHSHVYWYRQLPEEGLKFMVYLQKENIIDESGMPKERFSAEFPKEGPSILRIQQVVRGDSAAYFCASSHLTGHGANVLTFGAGSRLTVL.